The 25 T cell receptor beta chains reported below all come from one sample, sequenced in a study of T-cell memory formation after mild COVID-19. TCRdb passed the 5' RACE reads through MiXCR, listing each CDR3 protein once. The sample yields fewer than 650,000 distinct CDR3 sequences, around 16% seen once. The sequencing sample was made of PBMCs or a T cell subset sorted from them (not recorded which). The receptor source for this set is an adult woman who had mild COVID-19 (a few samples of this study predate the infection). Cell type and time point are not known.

CDR3 region: CASSPTGSTAGANVLTF. The CDR3 DNA reads as TGTGCCAGCAGCCCGACCGGGTCGACCGCAGGGGCCAACGTCCTGACTTTC. The gene calls are TRBV7-3 and TRBJ2-6; the D is unclear. V was pared by 5 bases and J by 4 bases, with 18 bases between. This CDR3 has 17 amino acids. Per germline, CDR1 SGHTA and CDR2 FQGTGA.

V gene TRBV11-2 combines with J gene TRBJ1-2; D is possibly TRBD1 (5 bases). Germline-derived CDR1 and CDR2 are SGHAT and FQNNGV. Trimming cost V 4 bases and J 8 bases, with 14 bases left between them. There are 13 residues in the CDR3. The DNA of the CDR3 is TGTGCCAGCAGCTACGGGACCCCTCGGGGCTACACCTTC. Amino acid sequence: CASSYGTPRGYTF.

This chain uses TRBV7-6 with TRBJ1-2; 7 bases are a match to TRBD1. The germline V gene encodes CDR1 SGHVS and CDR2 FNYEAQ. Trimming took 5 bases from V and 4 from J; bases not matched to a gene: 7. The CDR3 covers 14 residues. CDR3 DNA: TGTGCCAGCAGCCCCCTGGACAGGAGCTATGGCTACACCTTC. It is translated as CASSPLDRSYGYTF. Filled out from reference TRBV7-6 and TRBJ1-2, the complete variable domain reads GAGVSQSPRYKVTKRGQDVALRCDPISGHVSLYWYRQALGQGPEFLTYFNYEAQQDKSGLPNDRFSAERPEGSISTLTIQRTEQRDSAMYRCASSPLDRSYGYTFGSGTRLTVV.

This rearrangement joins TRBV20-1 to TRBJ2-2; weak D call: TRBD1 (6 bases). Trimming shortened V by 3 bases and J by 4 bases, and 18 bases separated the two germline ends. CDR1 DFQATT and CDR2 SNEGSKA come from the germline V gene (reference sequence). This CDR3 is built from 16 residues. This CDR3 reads CSASPLGTRGTGELFF. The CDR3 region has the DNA TGCAGTGCTAGTCCCCTCGGGACACGAGGCACCGGGGAGCTGTTTTTT.

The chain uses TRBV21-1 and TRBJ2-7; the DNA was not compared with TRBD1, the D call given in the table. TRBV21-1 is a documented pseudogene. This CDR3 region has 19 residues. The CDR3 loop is CASSKGRFQGHTPAYEQYF. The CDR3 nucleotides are TGTGCCAGCAGCAAAGGCAGGTTTCAGGGGCACACTCCGGCCTACGAGCAGTACTTC.

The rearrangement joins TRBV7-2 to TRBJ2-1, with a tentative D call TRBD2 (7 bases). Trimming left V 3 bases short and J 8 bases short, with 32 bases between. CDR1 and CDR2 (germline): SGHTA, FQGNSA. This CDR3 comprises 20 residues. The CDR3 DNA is TGTGCCAGCAGCTTTCGCCGGGGGGCTCAGGGCGGGGCCGTTACCCATGAGCAGTTCTTC. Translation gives CASSFRRGAQGGAVTHEQFF.

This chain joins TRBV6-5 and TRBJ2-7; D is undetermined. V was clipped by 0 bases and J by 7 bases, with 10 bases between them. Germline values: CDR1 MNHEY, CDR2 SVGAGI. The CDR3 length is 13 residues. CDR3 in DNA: TGTGCCAGCAGTTACTCAGTCGCCGGGGAGCAGTACTTC. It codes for CASSYSVAGEQYF.

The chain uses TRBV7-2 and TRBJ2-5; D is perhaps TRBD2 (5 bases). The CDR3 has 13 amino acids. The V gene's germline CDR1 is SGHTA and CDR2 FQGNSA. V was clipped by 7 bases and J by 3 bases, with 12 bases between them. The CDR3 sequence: CASTPSREETQYF. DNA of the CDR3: TGTGCCAGCACCCCTTCGCGGGAAGAGACCCAGTACTTC.

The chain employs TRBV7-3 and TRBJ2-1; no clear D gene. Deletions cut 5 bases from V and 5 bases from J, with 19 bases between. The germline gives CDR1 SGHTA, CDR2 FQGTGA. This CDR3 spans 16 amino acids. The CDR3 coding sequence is TGTGCCAGCAGCCAACTTCAACCGAACCGAAACAATGAGCAGTTCTTC. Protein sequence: CASSQLQPNRNNEQFF.

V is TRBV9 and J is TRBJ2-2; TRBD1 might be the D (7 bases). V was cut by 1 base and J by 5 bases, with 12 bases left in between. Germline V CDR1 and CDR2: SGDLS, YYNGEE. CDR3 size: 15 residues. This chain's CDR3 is CASSVTQGGTGELFF. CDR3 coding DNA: TGTGCCAGCAGCGTAACCCAGGGGGGAACCGGGGAGCTGTTTTTT. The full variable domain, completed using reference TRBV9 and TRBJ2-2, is DSGVTQTPKHLITATGQRVTLRCSPRSGDLSVYWYQQSLDQGLQFLIQYYNGEERAKGNILERFSAQQFPDLHSELNLSSLELGDSALYFCASSVTQGGTGELFFGEGSRLTVL.

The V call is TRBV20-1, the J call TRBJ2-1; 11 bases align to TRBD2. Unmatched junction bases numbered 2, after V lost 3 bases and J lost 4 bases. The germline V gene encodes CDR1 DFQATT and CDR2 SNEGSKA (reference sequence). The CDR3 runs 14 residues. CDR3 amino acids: CSASSGRGYNEQFF. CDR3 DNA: TGCAGTGCTAGTAGCGGGAGGGGATACAATGAGCAGTTCTTC.

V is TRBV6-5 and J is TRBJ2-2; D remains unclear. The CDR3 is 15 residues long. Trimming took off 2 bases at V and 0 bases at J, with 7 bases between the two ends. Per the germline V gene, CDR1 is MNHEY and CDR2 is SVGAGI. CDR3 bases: TGTGCCAGCAGTTACGTAAGGTCGAACACCGGGGAGCTGTTTTTT. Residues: CASSYVRSNTGELFF.

The CDR3 coding sequence is TGTGCCAGCAGGGCCGGGACAGGGGGAGAGACCCAGTACTTC. This translates into CASRAGTGGETQYF. This chain joins TRBV2 and TRBJ2-5, with 11 nucleotides matching TRBD1. CDR1 and CDR2 from the germline V gene are SNHLY and FYNNEI. This CDR3 is 14 amino acids long. V trimming: 6 bases; J trimming: 4 bases; junction bases outside the gene matches: 4. Full variable domain (rest looked up from reference TRBV2 and TRBJ2-5): EPEVTQTPSHQVTQMGQEVILRCVPISNHLYFYWYRQILGQKVEFLVSFYNNEISEKSEIFDDQFSVERPDGSNFTLKIRSTKLEDSAMYFCASRAGTGGETQYFGPGTRLLVL.

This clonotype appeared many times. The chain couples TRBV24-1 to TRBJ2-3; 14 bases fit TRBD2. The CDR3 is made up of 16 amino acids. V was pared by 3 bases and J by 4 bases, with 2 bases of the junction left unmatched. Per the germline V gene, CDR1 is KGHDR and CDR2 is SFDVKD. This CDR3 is CATSDTGLAGADTQYF. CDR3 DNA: TGTGCCACCAGTGATACGGGACTAGCGGGAGCAGATACGCAGTATTTT.

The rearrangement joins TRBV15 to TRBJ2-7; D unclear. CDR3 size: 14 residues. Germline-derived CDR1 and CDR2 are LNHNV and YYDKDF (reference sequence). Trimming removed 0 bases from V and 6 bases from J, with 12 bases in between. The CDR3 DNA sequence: TGTGCCACCAGCAGAGATAGATATCTTAGCGAGCAGTACTTC. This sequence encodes CATSRDRYLSEQYF.

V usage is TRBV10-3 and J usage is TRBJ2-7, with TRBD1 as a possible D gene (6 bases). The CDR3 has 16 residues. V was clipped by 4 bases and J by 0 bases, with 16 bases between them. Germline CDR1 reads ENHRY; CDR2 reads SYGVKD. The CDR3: CAISVSGTTNSYEQYF. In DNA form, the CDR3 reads TGTGCCATCAGTGTCTCCGGGACAACAAACTCCTACGAGCAGTACTTC.

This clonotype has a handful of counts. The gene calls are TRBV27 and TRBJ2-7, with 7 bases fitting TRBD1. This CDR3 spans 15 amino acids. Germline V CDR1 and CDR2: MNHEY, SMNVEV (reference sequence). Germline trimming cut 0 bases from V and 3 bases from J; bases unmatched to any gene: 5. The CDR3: CASSLSPTGSYEQYF. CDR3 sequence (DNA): TGTGCCAGCAGTTTATCCCCGACAGGGAGCTACGAGCAGTACTTC.

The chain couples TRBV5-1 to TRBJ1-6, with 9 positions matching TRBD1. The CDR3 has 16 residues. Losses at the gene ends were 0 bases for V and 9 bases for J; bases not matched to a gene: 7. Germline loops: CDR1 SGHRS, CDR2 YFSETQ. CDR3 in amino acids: CASSLAWTGASSPLHF. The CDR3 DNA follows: TGCGCCAGCAGCTTGGCCTGGACAGGGGCCAGTTCACCCCTCCACTTT.

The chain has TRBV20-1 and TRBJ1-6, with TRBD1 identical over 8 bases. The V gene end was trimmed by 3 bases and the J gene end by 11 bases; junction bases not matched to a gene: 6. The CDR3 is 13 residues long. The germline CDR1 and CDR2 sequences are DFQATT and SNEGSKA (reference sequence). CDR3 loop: CSASPGQGTPLHF. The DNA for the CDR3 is TGCAGTGCTAGCCCCGGACAGGGAACACCCCTCCACTTT.

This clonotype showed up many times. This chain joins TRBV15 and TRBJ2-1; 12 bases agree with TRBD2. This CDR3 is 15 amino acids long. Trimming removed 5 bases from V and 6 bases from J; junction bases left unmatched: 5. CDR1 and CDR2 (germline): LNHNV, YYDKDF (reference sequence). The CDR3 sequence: CATSATSGGSNEQFF. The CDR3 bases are TGTGCCACCAGCGCAACTAGCGGGGGGTCCAATGAGCAGTTCTTC.

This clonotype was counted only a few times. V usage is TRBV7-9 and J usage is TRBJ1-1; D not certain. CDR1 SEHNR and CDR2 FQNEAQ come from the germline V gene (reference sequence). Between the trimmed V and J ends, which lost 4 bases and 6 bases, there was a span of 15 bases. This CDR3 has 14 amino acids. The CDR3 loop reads CASSSPQRRAEAFF. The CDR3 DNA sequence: TGTGCCAGCAGCTCGCCCCAACGGAGGGCTGAAGCTTTCTTT.

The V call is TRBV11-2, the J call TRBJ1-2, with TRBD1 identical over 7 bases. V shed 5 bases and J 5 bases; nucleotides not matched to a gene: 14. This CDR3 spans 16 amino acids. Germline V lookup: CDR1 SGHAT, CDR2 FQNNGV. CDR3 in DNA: TGTGCCAGCAGCGTAGTGACAGGGCGAGTGTTGTATGGCTACACCTTC. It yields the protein CASSVVTGRVLYGYTF.

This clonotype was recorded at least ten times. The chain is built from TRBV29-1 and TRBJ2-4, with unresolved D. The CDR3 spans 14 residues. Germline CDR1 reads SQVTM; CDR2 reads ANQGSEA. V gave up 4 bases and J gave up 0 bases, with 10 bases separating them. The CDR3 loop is CSVVGELAKNIQYF. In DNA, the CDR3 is TGCAGCGTTGTTGGGGAACTAGCCAAAAACATTCAGTACTTC.

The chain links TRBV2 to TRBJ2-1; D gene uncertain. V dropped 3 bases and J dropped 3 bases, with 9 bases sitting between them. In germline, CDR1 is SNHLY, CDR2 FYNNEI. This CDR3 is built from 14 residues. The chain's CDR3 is CASSDDSFYNEQFF. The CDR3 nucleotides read TGTGCCAGCAGTGACGACTCCTTCTACAATGAGCAGTTCTTC.

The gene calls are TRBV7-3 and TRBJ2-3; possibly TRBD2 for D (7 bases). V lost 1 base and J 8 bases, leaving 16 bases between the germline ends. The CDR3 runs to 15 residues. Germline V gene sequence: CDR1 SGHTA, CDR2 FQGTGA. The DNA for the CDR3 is TGTGCCAGCAGCTTAAGAGCGAGGGGGAGGGGTACGCAGTATTTT. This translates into CASSLRARGRGTQYF.